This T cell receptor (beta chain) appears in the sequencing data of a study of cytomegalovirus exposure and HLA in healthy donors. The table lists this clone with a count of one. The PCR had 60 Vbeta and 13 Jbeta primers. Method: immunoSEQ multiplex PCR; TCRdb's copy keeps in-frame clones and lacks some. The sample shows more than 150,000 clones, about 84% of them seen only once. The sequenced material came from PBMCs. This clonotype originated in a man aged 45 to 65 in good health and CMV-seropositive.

Written as DNA, the CDR3 is TGTGCCAGTAGTATAGACACTAGCGGAGGGAGGAATGAGCAGTTCTTC. Its protein product is CASSIDTSGGRNEQFF. The chain is built from TRBV19 and TRBJ2-1; 8 bases are a match to TRBD2. V was pared by 0 bases and J by 7 bases, with 8 bases of the junction left unmatched. Germline-derived CDR1 and CDR2 are LNHDA and SQIVND (reference sequence). The CDR3 contains 16 residues.